This T cell receptor beta chain was identified during a study of blood T cell repertoires in COVID-19. In the study overall: PBMCs, B-cell-depleted T cells, or T cells were the source of the cDNA or gDNA that made up the material.

Assignments of participants to cohorts depended upon their own reported clinical history. Only in-frame clones appear in the TCRdb table, and some are missing; sequencing was by immunoSEQ multiplex PCR. This sample carries around 300,000 clones, 90% of them seen once, and the ten largest clones take 3.5% to 4.5%. Deletions cut 7 bases from V and 4 bases from J, with 17 bases between. This CDR3 comprises 15 residues. Germline loops: CDR1 MGHDK, CDR2 SYGVNS. The source is a woman younger than 35 with acute COVID-19. Sequenced input: PBMCs or T cells enriched from blood (not recorded which). V gene TRBV25-1 combines with J gene TRBJ1-3; perhaps TRBD1 as D (5 bases). The CDR3 region is CASIFLRVKGNTIYF. CDR3 DNA: TGTGCCAGCATCTTCCTCAGGGTGAAAGGAAACACCATATATTTT. Supplemented by reference TRBV25-1 and TRBJ1-3, the full variable domain reads EADIYQTPRYLVIGTGKKITLECSQTMGHDKMYWYQQDPGMELHLIHYSYGVNSTEKGDLSSESTVSRIRTEHFPLTLESARPSHTSQYLCASIFLRVKGNTIYFGEGSWLTVV.